These T cell receptor beta chains were read from a single sample in a study of CD4 and CD8 cells across lung adenocarcinoma regions. TCRdb recomputed calls from the PCR reads with MiXCR, one row per CDR3 protein. The repertoire holds roughly 10,000 distinct CDR3 sequences, with approximately 55% as singletons. Material: CD8+ T cells from the margin of a lung tumor. These receptors all stem from a female donor with lung adenocarcinoma. The CD4 and CD8 labels of this study may be unreliable. Both conserved end residues are part of each CDR3. A D gene is named only where the DNA matches it firmly. Part of the rows lack a size; the others show once, few, many or a class for expanded clones.

d_gene	j_gene	abundance	v_gene	CDR3aa	CDR3nt
TRBD2	TRBJ2-7	-	TRBV28	CASSSAGLAVYEQYF	TGTGCCAGCAGCTCCGCGGGACTAGCGGTCTACGAGCAGTACTTC
TRBD2	TRBJ2-1	-	TRBV5-1	CASSPGSGKYYNEQFF	TGCGCCAGCAGCCCCGGTAGCGGGAAATACTACAATGAGCAGTTCTTC
-	TRBJ2-3	-	TRBV27	CASSLLGRAANTQYF	TGTGCCAGCAGTTTATTGGGCAGAGCCGCAAATACGCAGTATTTT
TRBD2	TRBJ2-7	-	TRBV7-2	CASSLAPTSGKGNEQYF	TGTGCCAGCAGCTTAGCCCCAACTAGCGGGAAAGGGAATGAGCAGTACTTC
-	TRBJ2-7	many	TRBV6-1	CASSDALAESSYEQYF	TGTGCCAGCAGTGACGCCTTAGCGGAGAGCTCCTACGAGCAGTACTTC
-	TRBJ2-5	few	TRBV4-1	CASSQGLGETQYF	TGCGCCAGCAGCCAAGGCTTGGGCGAGACCCAGTACTTC
-	TRBJ2-1	-	TRBV9	CASSVDLGLGRYNEQFF	TGTGCCAGCAGCGTAGATCTCGGGTTGGGTCGTTACAATGAGCAGTTCTTC
-	TRBJ2-4	-	TRBV10-1	CGVSGLQAKNTQYF	TGCGGCGTCTCGGGGCTGCAAGCCAAAAACACGCAGTACTTC
-	TRBJ2-1	many	TRBV5-1	CASSPGVYNEQFF	TGCGCCAGCAGCCCGGGAGTTTACAATGAGCAGTTCTTC
-	TRBJ2-3	-	TRBV4-1	CAGSGGMLRDTQYF	TGCGCGGGCAGCGGAGGCATGTTGCGAGATACCCAGTATTTT
TRBD1	TRBJ2-2	large	TRBV6-5	CASRRWTGNTGELFF	TGTGCCAGCAGGCGATGGACAGGGAACACCGGGGAGCTGTTTTTT
-	TRBJ2-4	-	TRBV10-2	CAGKGPGHENTQYF	TGTGCGGGCAAGGGGCCGGGACACGAAAACACCCAGTACTTC
-	TRBJ2-2	many	TRBV6-1	CASNRGVTGMAGELFF	TGTGCCAGCAATAGGGGGGTGACAGGGATGGCCGGGGAGCTGTTTTTT
-	TRBJ1-2	-	TRBV5-1	CASSPGGTEPGYTF	TGCGCCAGCAGCCCCGGGGGGACGGAGCCTGGCTACACCTTC
-	TRBJ2-7	many	TRBV27	CASSFRTPMQQYF	TGTGCCAGCAGTTTTCGGACTCCCATGCAGCAGTACTTC
TRBD1	TRBJ2-5	few	TRBV5-5	CASSIGQGVETQYF	TGTGCCAGCAGCATAGGACAGGGGGTGGAGACCCAGTACTTC